The 29 T cell receptor beta chains given below trace back to one sample, sequenced in a study of blood T cell repertoires in COVID-19. The repertoire was sequenced with immunoSEQ multiplex PCR; TCRdb's copy has only in-frame clones and lacks some. Among about 250,000 clones listed, approximately 91% were seen once. Specimen: peripheral blood. These receptors originate from a woman aged 40 to 50 who had recovered from COVID-19.

The rearrangement links TRBV19 to TRBJ1-2, with 8 bases identical to TRBD1. Germline CDR1 reads LNHDA; CDR2 reads SQIVND (reference sequence). The CDR3 runs 16 residues. V trimming: 4 bases; J trimming: 5 bases; junction bases outside the gene matches: 12. The CDR3, as DNA: TGTGCCAGTAGTAAATGGGACAGGATAGGCGTATATGGCTACACCTTC. Its translation is CASSKWDRIGVYGYTF.

The V gene is TRBV3-1 (or the pseudogene TRBV3-2), the J gene TRBJ1-1, with TRBD1 identical over 8 bases. Germline values: CDR1 LGHDT, CDR2 YNNKEL (reference sequence). This CDR3 region has 16 residues. V dropped 0 bases and J dropped 1; count of bases not matched to a gene: 4. For the CDR3, the DNA is TGTGCCAGCAGCCAAGAACGGACAGGGCAGAACACTGAAGCTTTCTTT. Residues: CASSQERTGQNTEAFF.

The chain recombines TRBV18 with TRBJ2-1; D gene ambiguous. CDR3 length: 14 amino acids. The germline V and J ends were trimmed by 3 bases and 4 bases, with 10 bases remaining between them. Germline values: CDR1 KGHSH, CDR2 LQKENI. The CDR3 coding sequence is TGTGCCAGCTCACCGGTCTATCCTTACAATGAGCAGTTCTTC. Translation gives CASSPVYPYNEQFF.

Points on this clone: One end of the junction varies from germline; a read error may be responsible. The genes are TRBV28 and TRBJ1-2; D call uncertain. Germline loops: CDR1 MDHEN, CDR2 SYDVKM. The CDR3 runs 11 residues. The DNA of the CDR3 is TGTGCCAGCAGTTTCCGAAGCGGTAACTACTTC. Translated: CASSFRSGNYF.

The chain uses TRBV28 and TRBJ1-6; 10 bases map to TRBD1. The germline V gene encodes CDR1 MDHEN and CDR2 SYDVKM. This CDR3 is built from 15 residues. The ends lost 5 bases at V and 7 bases at J; junction bases unmatched: 5. The CDR3, as DNA: TGTGCCAGCAGTCCCTTGGGACAGGGGAATTCACCCCTCCACTTT. This gives the protein CASSPLGQGNSPLHF.

The table lists this clone with a count of one. This chain connects TRBV30 to TRBJ1-5, with D perhaps matching TRBD1 (6 bases). Germline assignment: CDR1 GTSNPN and CDR2 SVGIG (reference sequence). The CDR3 loop spans 13 amino acids. Trimming left V 5 bases short and J 3 bases short, with 11 bases between. The CDR3 loop reads CAWAAGANQPQHF. In nucleotides, the CDR3 is TGTGCCTGGGCTGCAGGGGCCAATCAGCCCCAGCATTTT.

The chain has TRBV5-4 and TRBJ2-7; 7 positions agree with TRBD2. Unmatched junction bases numbered 7, after V lost 3 bases and J lost 1 base. The germline V gene encodes CDR1 SGHNT and CDR2 YYREEE (reference sequence). The CDR3 runs to 15 residues. The CDR3 DNA follows: TGTGCCAGCAGCTCCTCTAGCGGAAAGTCCTACGAGCAGTACTTC. Translation gives CASSSSSGKSYEQYF. Variable domain in full (rest from reference TRBV5-4 and TRBJ2-7): ETGVTQSPTHLIKTRGQQVTLRCSSQSGHNTVSWYQQALGQGPQFIFQYYREEENGRGNFPPRFSGLQFPNYSSELNVNALELDDSALYLCASSSSSGKSYEQYFGPGTRLTVT.

The rearrangement joins TRBV11-2 to TRBJ2-5, with TRBD1 as a possible D gene (5 bases). Trimming left V 4 bases short and J 5 bases short, with 14 bases between. The CDR3 has 14 amino acids. Germline lookup yields CDR1 SGHAT and CDR2 FQNNGV. The CDR3 spells CASSWGTLVETQYF. CDR3 nucleotide sequence: TGTGCCAGCAGCTGGGGCACATTGGTGGAGACCCAGTACTTC.

The V and J genes are TRBV28 and TRBJ1-2, with a weak D call TRBD1 (6 bases). Germline assignment: CDR1 MDHEN and CDR2 SYDVKM. The CDR3 extends over 16 amino acids. V was cut by 1 base and J by 4 bases, with 16 bases left in between. For the CDR3, the DNA is TGTGCCAGCAGTTTATCCACAGGGCCGGACGCCTATGGCTACACCTTC. The encoded protein is CASSLSTGPDAYGYTF.

J is TRBJ2-2 and V is TRBV7-2, with D uncertain. This CDR3 comprises 14 residues. Trimming left V 1 base short and J 1 base short, with 4 bases between. Germline CDR1 reads SGHTA; CDR2 reads FQGNSA. The CDR3 spells CASSLEQNTGELFF. The CDR3 DNA sequence: TGTGCCAGCAGCTTAGAACAGAACACCGGGGAGCTGTTTTTT.

V and J are TRBV2 and TRBJ2-1, with 10 bases matching TRBD2. The CDR3 is 15 residues long. Germline lookup yields CDR1 SNHLY and CDR2 FYNNEI. After removal of 7 bases from V and 2 bases from J, the junction contained 5 bases not matched to a gene. CDR3 DNA: TGTGCCAGCACGACTAGCGGGTCCACCTACAATGAGCAGTTCTTC. It yields the protein CASTTSGSTYNEQFF.

V is TRBV7-8 and J is TRBJ1-2, with 9 bases that match TRBD1. Germline CDR1 and CDR2: SGHVS and FQNEAQ. Germline trimming cut 5 bases from V and 4 bases from J; bases unmatched to any gene: 8. The CDR3 length is 15 residues. The chain's CDR3 is CASSVRRQGGYGYTF. The CDR3 DNA reads as TGTGCCAGCAGCGTTAGACGACAGGGGGGCTATGGCTACACCTTC.

The chain is built from TRBV4-1 and TRBJ2-7, with 8 bases lining up with TRBD2. Germline V gene data show CDR1 as MGHRA and CDR2 as YSYEKL. With 5 bases clipped from V and 7 bases from J, the junction kept 16 bases outside the gene matches. The CDR3 runs to 16 residues. The DNA for the CDR3 is TGCGCCAGCAGCTTGCGCGGGACTAGGATAACTGAGGAGCAGTACTTC. This gives the protein CASSLRGTRITEEQYF.

Only a few counts were recorded for this clone. The rearrangement uses TRBV29-1 and TRBJ1-1; 7 bases fit TRBD1. The CDR3 is 13 residues long. Trimming removed 8 bases from V and 11 bases from J; junction bases left unmatched: 17. Germline assignment: CDR1 SQVTM and CDR2 ANQGSEA. CDR3 in amino acids: CSFRTGLNFGAFF. CDR3 nucleotide sequence: TGCAGCTTTAGGACAGGACTCAACTTTGGCGCTTTCTTT.

V and J are TRBV18 and TRBJ1-1; maybe TRBD1 (6 bases). Germline V lookup: CDR1 KGHSH, CDR2 LQKENI. V lost 6 bases and J lost 3, with 11 bases in between. The CDR3 consists of 13 residues. This CDR3 reads CASSPDSYTEAFF. The CDR3 nucleotides read TGTGCCAGCTCGCCGGACAGCTACACTGAAGCTTTCTTT. Filled out from reference TRBV18 and TRBJ1-1, the complete variable domain reads NAGVMQNPRHLVRRRGQEARLRCSPMKGHSHVYWYRQLPEEGLKFMVYLQKENIIDESGMPKERFSAEFPKEGPSILRIQQVVRGDSAAYFCASSPDSYTEAFFGQGTRLTVV.

The rearrangement links TRBV4-3 to TRBJ2-7, with D maybe TRBD1 (7 bases). The CDR3 is 16 residues long. The germline V and J ends were trimmed by 1 base and 1 base, with 14 bases remaining between them. Germline-derived CDR1 and CDR2 are LGHNA and YSLEER. CDR3 DNA: TGCGCCAGCAGCCAAGCGGGGCCAGGGGGGTCCTACGAGCAGTACTTC. Amino acids: CASSQAGPGGSYEQYF.

This chain links TRBV28 with TRBJ1-6; 11 nucleotides line up with TRBD1. J was trimmed by 5 bases and V by 5 bases; bases with no gene match: 2. Germline assignment: CDR1 MDHEN and CDR2 SYDVKM. The CDR3 totals 15 residues. CDR3: CASSRTGGNNSPLHF. CDR3 coding DNA: TGTGCCAGCAGTAGGACAGGGGGCAATAATTCACCCCTCCACTTT.

This clone was observed a few times. V gene TRBV24-1 combines with J gene TRBJ2-7; D may be TRBD1 (6 bases). This CDR3 has 13 amino acids. The germline V gene encodes CDR1 KGHDR and CDR2 SFDVKD. V lost 5 bases to trimming and J lost 3 bases, with 10 bases between them. The CDR3 nucleotides read TGTGCCACCAGTGCGACAGGATACTACGAGCAGTACTTC. This translates into CATSATGYYEQYF.

The chain has TRBV9 and TRBJ2-1; 8 bases fit TRBD1. There are 15 residues in the CDR3. Germline CDR1 reads SGDLS; CDR2 reads YYNGEE. Trimming removed 0 bases from V and 8 bases from J; junction bases left unmatched: 7. The CDR3 region has the DNA TGTGCCAGCAGCGTAGAGGGGACAGGTCGAGATGAGCAGTTCTTC. Protein product: CASSVEGTGRDEQFF.

The chain combines TRBV19 with TRBJ2-7; possible D gene TRBD2, 5 bases. Germline CDR1 and CDR2: LNHDA and SQIVND (reference sequence). The V end lost 5 bases, the J end lost 2 bases, and 10 bases lay between the germline ends. This CDR3 region has 13 residues. CDR3 amino acids: CASSVRGTYEQYF. DNA of the CDR3: TGTGCCAGTAGTGTTCGGGGAACCTACGAGCAGTACTTC. The whole variable domain, remainder taken from reference TRBV19 and TRBJ2-7, is DGGITQSPKYLFRKEGQNVTLSCEQNLNHDAMYWYRQDPGQGLRLIYYSQIVNDFQKGDIAEGYSVSREKKESFPLTVTSAQKNPTAFYLCASSVRGTYEQYFGPGTRLTVT.

The rearrangement links TRBV7-9 to TRBJ2-4; D perhaps matches TRBD2 (5 bases). Germline V gene lookup returns CDR1 SEHNR and CDR2 FQNEAQ (reference sequence). The CDR3 sequence is 14 residues long. V gave up 1 base and J gave up 1 base, with 5 bases separating them. This CDR3 is CASSLVAAKNIQYF. The CDR3 DNA sequence: TGTGCCAGCAGCTTAGTAGCGGCCAAAAACATTCAGTACTTC.

J is TRBJ1-2 and V is TRBV19, with 7 bases lining up with TRBD1. CDR1 LNHDA and CDR2 SQIVND come from the germline V gene (reference sequence). This CDR3 spans 15 amino acids. The V and J ends lost 5 bases and 4 bases, in that order; junction bases with no gene match: 10. The CDR3 nucleotides read TGTGCCAGTAGTGGCTCGGGACAGAGTATCTATGGCTACACCTTC. Its translation: CASSGSGQSIYGYTF.

The chain joins TRBV19 to TRBJ2-5, with 9 bases that match TRBD1. Trimming removed 3 bases from V and 5 bases from J; junction bases left unmatched: 7. The CDR3 contains 15 residues. Looked up from germline, CDR1 is LNHDA and CDR2 is SQIVND (reference sequence). CDR3 residues: CASSMLGTGTETQYF. CDR3 in DNA: TGTGCCAGTAGTATGCTTGGGACAGGGACGGAGACCCAGTACTTC.

The rearrangement uses TRBV7-6 and TRBJ2-3; D might be TRBD2 (5 bases). The CDR3 is made up of 14 amino acids. Germline loops: CDR1 SGHVS, CDR2 FNYEAQ. V dropped 7 bases and J dropped 0 bases, with 11 bases sitting between them. The CDR3 bases are TGTGCCAGCATTGGAGCGGCTAGCACAGATACGCAGTATTTT. This encodes CASIGAASTDTQYF.

The rearrangement links TRBV5-1 to TRBJ2-3; D perhaps matches TRBD2 (5 bases). Germline-derived CDR1 and CDR2 are SGHRS and YFSETQ. The CDR3 covers 15 residues. V gave up 2 bases and J gave up 1 base, with 11 bases separating them. CDR3: CASSFRLPGTDTQYF. DNA of the CDR3: TGCGCCAGCAGCTTTAGACTACCTGGCACAGATACGCAGTATTTT.

The chain uses TRBV7-2 and TRBJ1-4, with 7 nucleotides matching TRBD1. CDR1 SGHTA and CDR2 FQGNSA come from the germline V gene. The CDR3 loop spans 16 amino acids. With 2 bases clipped from V and 8 bases from J, the junction kept 11 bases outside the gene matches. The chain's CDR3 is CASSLRGQGVGEKLFF. The DNA of the CDR3 is TGTGCCAGCAGCTTAAGGGGCCAGGGGGTGGGCGAAAAACTGTTTTTT.

The genes are TRBV9 and TRBJ2-3, with 10 bases that match TRBD2. V dropped 3 bases and J dropped 5; count of bases not matched to a gene: 12. This CDR3 has 17 residues. Germline-derived CDR1 and CDR2 are SGDLS and YYNGEE. The CDR3 sequence: CASSGLQLAGPGDTQYF. CDR3 DNA sequence: TGTGCCAGCAGCGGACTCCAACTAGCGGGGCCAGGAGATACGCAGTATTTT.

This chain joins TRBV6-2 or TRBV6-3 and TRBJ2-5, with D possibly being TRBD2 (6 bases). Germline V lookup: CDR1 MNHEY, CDR2 SVGEGT. Trimming stripped 3 bases from V and 3 bases from J, with 17 bases between. The CDR3 contains 16 residues. The DNA for the CDR3 is TGTGCCAGCAGTTATAATGGCGGGACCCCCAAAGAGACCCAGTACTTC. Translating it yields CASSYNGGTPKETQYF.

The V gene is TRBV6-2 or TRBV6-3, the J gene TRBJ1-3; the D gene is possibly TRBD1 (6 bases). From germline, CDR1 is MNHEY and CDR2 SVGEGT. The V gene lost 6 bases and the J gene lost 4 bases, with 13 bases spanning the gap. The CDR3 loop spans 14 amino acids. The CDR3 DNA sequence: TGTGCCAGCAGCCCAAGCGGACAGGGAAACACCATATATTTT. Its protein is CASSPSGQGNTIYF.